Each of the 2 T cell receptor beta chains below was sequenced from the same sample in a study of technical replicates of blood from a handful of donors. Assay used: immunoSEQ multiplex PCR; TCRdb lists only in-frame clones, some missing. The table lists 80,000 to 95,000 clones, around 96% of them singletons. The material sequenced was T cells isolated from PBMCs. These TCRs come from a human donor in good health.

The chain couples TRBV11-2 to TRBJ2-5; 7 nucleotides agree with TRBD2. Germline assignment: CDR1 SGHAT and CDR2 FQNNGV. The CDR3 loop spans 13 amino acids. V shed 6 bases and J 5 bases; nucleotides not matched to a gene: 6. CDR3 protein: CASRGGGMETQYF. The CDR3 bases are TGTGCCAGCAGGGGGGGAGGGATGGAGACCCAGTACTTC.

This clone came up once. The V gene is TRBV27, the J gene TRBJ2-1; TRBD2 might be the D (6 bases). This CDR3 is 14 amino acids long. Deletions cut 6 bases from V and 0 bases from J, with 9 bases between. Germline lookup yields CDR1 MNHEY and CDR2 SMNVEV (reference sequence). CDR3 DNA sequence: TGTGCCAGCAGCCCCGGGAGCTCCTACAATGAGCAGTTCTTC. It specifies CASSPGSSYNEQFF.